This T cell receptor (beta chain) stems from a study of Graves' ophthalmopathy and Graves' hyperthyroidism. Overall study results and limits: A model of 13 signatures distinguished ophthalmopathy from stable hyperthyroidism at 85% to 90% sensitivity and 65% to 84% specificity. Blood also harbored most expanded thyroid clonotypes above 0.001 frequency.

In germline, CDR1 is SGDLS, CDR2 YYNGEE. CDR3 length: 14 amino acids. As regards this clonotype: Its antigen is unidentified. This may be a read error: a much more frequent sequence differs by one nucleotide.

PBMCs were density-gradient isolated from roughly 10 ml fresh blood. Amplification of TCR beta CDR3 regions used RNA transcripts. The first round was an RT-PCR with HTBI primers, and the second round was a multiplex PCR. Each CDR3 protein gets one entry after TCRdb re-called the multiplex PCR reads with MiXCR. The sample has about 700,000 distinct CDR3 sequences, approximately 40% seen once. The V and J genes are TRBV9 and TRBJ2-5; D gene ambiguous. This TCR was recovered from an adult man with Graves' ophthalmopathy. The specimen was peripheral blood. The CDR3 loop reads CASSVSSNQGTQYF. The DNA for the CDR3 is TGTGCCAGCAGCGTATCCAGTAACCAAGGGACCCAGTACTTC.